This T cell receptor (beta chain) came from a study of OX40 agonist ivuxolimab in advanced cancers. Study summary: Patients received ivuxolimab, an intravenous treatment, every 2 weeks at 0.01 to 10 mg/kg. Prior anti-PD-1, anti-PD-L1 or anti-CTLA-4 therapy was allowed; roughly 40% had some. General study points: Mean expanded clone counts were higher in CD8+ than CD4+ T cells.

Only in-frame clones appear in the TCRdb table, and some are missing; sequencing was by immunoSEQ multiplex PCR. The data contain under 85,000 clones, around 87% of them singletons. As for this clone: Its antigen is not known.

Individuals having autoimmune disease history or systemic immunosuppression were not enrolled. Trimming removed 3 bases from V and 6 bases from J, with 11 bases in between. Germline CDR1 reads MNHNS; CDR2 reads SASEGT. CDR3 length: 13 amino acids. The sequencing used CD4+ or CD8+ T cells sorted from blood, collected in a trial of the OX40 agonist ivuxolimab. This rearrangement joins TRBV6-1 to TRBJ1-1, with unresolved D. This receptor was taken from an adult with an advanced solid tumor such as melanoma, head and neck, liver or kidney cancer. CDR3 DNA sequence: TGTGCCAGCAGTGATACGAGGGAATCTGAAGCTTTCTTT. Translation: CASSDTRESEAFF.